Many counts were recorded for the clone carrying this T cell receptor (beta chain). Its antigen is currently unknown. Using its own MiXCR run on the 5' RACE reads, TCRdb lists one record per CDR3 protein. Of approximately 240,000 distinct CDR3 sequences listed, about 14% were seen once; the top ten hold under 9.5%. Healthy Caucasians made up all donors. This sample is drawn from a study of identical twins. Study-level points and caveats: The more abundant beta clonotypes in cord blood had fewer insertions, and memory repertoires did not show this. Zero-insertion analyses were open to partial confounding by invariant MAIT and iNKT cells.

From germline, CDR1 is SEHNR and CDR2 FQNEAQ (reference sequence). Trimming took off 2 bases at V and 8 bases at J, with 3 bases between the two ends. There are 11 residues in the CDR3. This chain uses TRBV7-9 with TRBJ1-4, with unresolved D. The receptor was isolated from a woman younger than 30 in good health. Source material: memory (CD45RO+) T cells sorted from blood. The CDR3 loop is CASSLSEKLFF. CDR3 DNA sequence: TGTGCCAGCAGCTTATCGGAAAAACTGTTTTTT.